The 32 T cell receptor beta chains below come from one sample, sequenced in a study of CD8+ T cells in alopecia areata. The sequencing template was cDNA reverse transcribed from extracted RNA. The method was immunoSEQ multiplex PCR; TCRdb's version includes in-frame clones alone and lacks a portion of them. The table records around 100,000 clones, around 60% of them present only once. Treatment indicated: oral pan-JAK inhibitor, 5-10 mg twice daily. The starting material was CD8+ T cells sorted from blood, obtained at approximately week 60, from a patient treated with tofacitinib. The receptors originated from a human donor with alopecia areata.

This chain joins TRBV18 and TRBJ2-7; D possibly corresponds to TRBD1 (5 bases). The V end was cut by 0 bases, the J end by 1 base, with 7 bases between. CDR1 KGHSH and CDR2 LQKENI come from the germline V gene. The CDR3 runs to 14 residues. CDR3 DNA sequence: TGTGCCAGCTCACCACCGACAGAGTCCTACGAGCAGTACTTC. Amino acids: CASSPPTESYEQYF.

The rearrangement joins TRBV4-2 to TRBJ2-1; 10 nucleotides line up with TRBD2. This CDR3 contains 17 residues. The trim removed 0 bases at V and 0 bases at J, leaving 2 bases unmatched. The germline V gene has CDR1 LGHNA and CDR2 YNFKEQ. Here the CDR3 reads CASSQELAGISYNEQFF. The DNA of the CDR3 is TGTGCCAGCAGCCAAGAACTAGCGGGGATCTCCTACAATGAGCAGTTCTTC.

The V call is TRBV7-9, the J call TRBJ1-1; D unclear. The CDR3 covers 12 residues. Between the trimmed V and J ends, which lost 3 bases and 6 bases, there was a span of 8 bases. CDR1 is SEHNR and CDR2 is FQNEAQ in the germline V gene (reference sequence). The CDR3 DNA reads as TGTGCCAGCAGCTTTCCTAGGGCTGAAGCTTTCTTT. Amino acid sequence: CASSFPRAEAFF.

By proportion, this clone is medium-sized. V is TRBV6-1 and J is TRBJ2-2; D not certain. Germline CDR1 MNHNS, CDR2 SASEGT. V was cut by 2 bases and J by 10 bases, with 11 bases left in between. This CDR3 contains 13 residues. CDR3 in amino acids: CASSEFGRMELFF. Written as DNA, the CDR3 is TGTGCCAGCAGTGAATTCGGGCGGATGGAGCTGTTTTTT.

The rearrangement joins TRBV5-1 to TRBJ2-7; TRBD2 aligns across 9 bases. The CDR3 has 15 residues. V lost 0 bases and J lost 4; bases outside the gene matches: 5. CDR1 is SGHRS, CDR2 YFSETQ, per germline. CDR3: CASSLERGDTYEQYF. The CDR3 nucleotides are TGCGCCAGCAGCTTGGAGCGGGGGGACACGTACGAGCAGTACTTC.

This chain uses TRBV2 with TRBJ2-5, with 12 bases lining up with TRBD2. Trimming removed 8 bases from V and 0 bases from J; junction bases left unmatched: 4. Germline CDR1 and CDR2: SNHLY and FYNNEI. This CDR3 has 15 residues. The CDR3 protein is CASLAGGNYQETQYF. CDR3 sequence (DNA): TGTGCCAGCCTAGCGGGGGGGAACTACCAAGAGACCCAGTACTTC.

The chain's CDR3 is CAWSVLAGGLDTQYF. CDR3 coding DNA: TGTGCCTGGAGTGTACTAGCGGGGGGTTTAGATACGCAGTATTTT. The V call is TRBV30, the J call TRBJ2-3, with 12 bases fitting TRBD2. The CDR3 is made up of 15 amino acids. Trimming took 0 bases from V and 5 from J; bases not matched to a gene: 3. CDR1 is GTSNPN, CDR2 SVGIG, per germline (reference sequence).

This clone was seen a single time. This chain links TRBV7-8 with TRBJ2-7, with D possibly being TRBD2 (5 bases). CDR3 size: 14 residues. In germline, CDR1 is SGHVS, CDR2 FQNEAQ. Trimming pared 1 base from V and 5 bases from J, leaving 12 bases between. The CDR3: CASSLVSGNNEQYF. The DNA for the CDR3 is TGTGCCAGCAGCTTAGTTTCCGGGAACAACGAGCAGTACTTC.

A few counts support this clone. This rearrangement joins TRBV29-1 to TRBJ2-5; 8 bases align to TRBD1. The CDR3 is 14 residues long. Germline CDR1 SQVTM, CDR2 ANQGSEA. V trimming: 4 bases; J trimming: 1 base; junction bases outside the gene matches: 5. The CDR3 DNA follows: TGCAGCGTTGTTTTCACAGGGGGCCAAGAGACCCAGTACTTC. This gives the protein CSVVFTGGQETQYF.

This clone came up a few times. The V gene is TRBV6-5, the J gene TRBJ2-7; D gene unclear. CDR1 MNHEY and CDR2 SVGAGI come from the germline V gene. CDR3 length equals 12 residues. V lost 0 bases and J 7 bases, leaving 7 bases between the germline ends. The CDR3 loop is CASSYSGSEQYF. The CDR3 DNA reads TGTGCCAGCAGTTACTCGGGCAGTGAGCAGTACTTC.

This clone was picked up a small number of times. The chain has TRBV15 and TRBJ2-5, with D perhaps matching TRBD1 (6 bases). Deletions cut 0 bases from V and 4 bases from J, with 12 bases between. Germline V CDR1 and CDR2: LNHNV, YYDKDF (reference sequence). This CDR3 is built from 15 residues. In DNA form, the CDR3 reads TGTGCCACCAGCAGAGAAAGGACAGAATCAGAGACCCAGTACTTC. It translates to CATSRERTESETQYF.

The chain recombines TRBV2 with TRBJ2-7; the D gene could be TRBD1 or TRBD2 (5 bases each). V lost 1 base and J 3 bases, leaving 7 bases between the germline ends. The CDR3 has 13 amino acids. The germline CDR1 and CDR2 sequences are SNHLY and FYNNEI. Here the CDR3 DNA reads TGTGCCAGCAGTGAAGTGGGGGTCTACGAGCAGTACTTC. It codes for CASSEVGVYEQYF.

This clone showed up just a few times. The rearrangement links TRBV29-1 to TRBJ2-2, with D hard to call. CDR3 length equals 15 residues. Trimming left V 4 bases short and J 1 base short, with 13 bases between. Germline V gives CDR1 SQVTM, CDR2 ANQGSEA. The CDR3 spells CSVALDGWNTGELFF. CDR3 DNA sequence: TGCAGCGTTGCCCTGGACGGCTGGAACACCGGGGAGCTGTTTTTT.

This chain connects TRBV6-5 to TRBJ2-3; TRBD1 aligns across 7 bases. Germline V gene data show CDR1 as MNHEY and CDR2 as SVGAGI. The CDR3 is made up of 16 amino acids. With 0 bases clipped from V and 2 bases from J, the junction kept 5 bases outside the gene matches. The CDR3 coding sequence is TGTGCCAGCAGTTACTCTACAGGGGCTGTCACAGATACGCAGTATTTT. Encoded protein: CASSYSTGAVTDTQYF.

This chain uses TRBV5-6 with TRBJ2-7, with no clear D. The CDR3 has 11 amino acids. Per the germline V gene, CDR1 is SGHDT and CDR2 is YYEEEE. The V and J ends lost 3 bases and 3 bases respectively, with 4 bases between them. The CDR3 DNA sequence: TGTGCCAGCAGCTGGAACTACGAGCAGTACTTC. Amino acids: CASSWNYEQYF.

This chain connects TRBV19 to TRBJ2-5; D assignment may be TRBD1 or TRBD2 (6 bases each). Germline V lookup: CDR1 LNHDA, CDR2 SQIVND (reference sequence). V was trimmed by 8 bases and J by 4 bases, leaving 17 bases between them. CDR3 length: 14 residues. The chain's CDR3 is CASRRDNLRETQYF. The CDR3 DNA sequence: TGTGCCAGTCGGCGGGACAACCTACGAGAGACCCAGTACTTC.

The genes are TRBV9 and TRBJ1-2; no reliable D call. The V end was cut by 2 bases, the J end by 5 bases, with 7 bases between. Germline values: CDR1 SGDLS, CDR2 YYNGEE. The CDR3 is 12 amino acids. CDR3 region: CASSVGWYGYTF. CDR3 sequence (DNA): TGTGCCAGCAGCGTTGGTTGGTATGGCTACACCTTC.

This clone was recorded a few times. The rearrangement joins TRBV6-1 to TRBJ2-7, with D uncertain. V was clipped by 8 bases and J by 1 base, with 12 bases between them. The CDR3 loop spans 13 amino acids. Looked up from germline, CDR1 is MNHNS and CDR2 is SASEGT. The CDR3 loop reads CASFPGDSYEQYF. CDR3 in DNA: TGTGCCAGCTTTCCAGGAGATTCCTACGAGCAGTACTTC.

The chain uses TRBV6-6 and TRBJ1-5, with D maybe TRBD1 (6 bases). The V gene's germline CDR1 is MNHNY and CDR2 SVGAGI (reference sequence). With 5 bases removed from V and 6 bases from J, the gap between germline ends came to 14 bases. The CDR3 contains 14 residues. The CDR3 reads CASSANREGQPQHF. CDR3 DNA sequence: TGTGCCAGCAGTGCAAACAGGGAAGGTCAGCCCCAGCATTTT.

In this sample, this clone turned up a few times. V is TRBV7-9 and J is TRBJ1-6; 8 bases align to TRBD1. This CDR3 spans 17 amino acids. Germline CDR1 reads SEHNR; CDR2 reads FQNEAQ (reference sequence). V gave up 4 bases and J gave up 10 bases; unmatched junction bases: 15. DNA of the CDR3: TGTGCCAGCAGCTCCCACGACCAGACAGGGGCGGCATCACCCCTCCACTTT. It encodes CASSSHDQTGAASPLHF.

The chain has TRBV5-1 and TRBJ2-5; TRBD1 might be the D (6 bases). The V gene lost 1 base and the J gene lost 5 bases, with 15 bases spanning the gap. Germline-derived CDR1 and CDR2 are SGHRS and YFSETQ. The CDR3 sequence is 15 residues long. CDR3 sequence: CASSLFDRGGETQYF. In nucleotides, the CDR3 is TGCGCCAGCAGCTTGTTTGATCGAGGGGGTGAGACCCAGTACTTC.

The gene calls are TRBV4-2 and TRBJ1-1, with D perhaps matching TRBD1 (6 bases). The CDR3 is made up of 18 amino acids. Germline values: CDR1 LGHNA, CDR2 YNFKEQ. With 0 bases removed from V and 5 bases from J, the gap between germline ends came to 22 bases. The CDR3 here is CASSQDRSNVGARTEAFF. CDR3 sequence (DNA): TGTGCCAGCAGCCAAGATCGATCCAACGTGGGGGCGCGTACTGAAGCTTTCTTT.

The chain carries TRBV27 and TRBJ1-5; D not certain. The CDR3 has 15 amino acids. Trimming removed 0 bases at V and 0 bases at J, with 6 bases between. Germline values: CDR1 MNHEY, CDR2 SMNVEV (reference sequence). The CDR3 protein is CASSLSGNSNQPQHF. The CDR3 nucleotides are TGTGCCAGCAGTTTATCTGGGAATAGCAATCAGCCCCAGCATTTT.

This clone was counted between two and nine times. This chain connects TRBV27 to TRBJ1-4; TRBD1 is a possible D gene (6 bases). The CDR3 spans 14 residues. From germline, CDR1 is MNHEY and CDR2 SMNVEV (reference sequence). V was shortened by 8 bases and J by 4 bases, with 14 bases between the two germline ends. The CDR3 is CASGERGDNEKLFF. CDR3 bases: TGTGCCAGCGGAGAAAGGGGGGATAATGAAAAACTGTTTTTT.

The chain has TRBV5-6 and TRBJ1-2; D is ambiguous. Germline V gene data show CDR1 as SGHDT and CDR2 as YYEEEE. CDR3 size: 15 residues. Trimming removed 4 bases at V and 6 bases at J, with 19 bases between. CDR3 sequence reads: CASSPGLVVGNGYTF. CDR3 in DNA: TGTGCCAGCAGCCCGGGTCTGGTGGTAGGAAATGGCTACACCTTC.

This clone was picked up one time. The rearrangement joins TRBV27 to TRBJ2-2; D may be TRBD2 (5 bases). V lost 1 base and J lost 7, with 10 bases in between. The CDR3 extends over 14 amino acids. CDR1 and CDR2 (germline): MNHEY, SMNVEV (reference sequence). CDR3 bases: TGTGCCAGCAGTTTATATCGGGGTGACGGGGAGCTGTTTTTT. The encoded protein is CASSLYRGDGELFF.

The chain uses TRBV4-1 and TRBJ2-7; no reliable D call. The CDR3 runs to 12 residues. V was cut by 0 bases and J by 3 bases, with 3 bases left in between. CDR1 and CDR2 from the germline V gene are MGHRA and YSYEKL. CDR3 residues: CASSQDGYEQYF. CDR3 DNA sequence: TGCGCCAGCAGCCAAGATGGCTACGAGCAGTACTTC.

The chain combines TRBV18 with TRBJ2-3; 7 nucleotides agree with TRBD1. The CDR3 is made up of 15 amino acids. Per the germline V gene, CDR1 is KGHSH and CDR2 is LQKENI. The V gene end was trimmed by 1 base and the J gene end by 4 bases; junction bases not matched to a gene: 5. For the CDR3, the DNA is TGTGCCAGCTCACCACGGGGACAGCCCCCAGATACGCAGTATTTT. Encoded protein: CASSPRGQPPDTQYF.

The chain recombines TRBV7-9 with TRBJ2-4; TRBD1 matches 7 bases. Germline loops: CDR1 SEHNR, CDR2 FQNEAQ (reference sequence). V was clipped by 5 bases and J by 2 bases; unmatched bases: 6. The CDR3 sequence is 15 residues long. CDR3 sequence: CASSGDRETKNIQYF. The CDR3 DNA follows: TGTGCCAGCAGCGGAGACAGGGAGACCAAAAACATTCAGTACTTC.

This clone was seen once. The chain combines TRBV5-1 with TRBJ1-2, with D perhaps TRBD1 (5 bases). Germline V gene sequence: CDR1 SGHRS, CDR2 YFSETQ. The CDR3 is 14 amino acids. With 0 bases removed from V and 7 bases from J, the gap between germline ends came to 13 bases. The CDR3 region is CASSLGWDPGGYTF. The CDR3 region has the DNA TGCGCCAGCAGCTTGGGATGGGACCCCGGTGGCTACACCTTC.

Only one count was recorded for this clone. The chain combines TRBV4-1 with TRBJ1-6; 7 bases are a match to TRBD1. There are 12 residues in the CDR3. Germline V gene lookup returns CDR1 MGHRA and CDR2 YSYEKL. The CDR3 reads CATLGAQGALHF. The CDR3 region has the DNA TGCGCGACACTGGGAGCCCAGGGGGCCCTCCACTTT.

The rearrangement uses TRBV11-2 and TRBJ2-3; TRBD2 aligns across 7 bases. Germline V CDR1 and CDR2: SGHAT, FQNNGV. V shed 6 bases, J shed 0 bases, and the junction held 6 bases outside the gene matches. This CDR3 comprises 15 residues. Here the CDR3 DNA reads TGTGCCAGCAGTGAGGGGCGGGGGAGCACAGATACGCAGTATTTT. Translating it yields CASSEGRGSTDTQYF.